Below are 18 T cell receptor beta chains sequenced from a single sample in a study of T-cell reconstitution after alpha-beta-depleted transplantation in children. The TCRbeta library was prepared with unique molecular identifiers. TCRdb reprocessed the PCR reads via MiXCR and lists one record per CDR3 protein. The table has hundreds of thousands of distinct CDR3 sequences, over 15% seen once. The material was PBMCs from the stem cell graft donor, obtained from the stem cell graft. All receptors derive from a human donor who donated a stem cell graft to a child with acute myeloid leukemia.

This clonotype was recorded at least ten times. The rearrangement joins TRBV20-1 to TRBJ1-1; TRBD1 matches 7 bases. V was clipped by 0 bases and J by 0 bases; unmatched bases: 7. This CDR3 has 16 amino acids. Germline V lookup: CDR1 DFQATT, CDR2 SNEGSKA (reference sequence). The CDR3 nucleotides are TGCAGTGCTAGAGATAGGGCAGGGGGGATGAACACTGAAGCTTTCTTT. Amino acid sequence: CSARDRAGGMNTEAFF.

This clonotype occurred many times. The chain has TRBV12-3 or TRBV12-4 and TRBJ1-2; D not certain. Trimming shortened V by 1 base and J by 5 bases, and 8 bases separated the two germline ends. This CDR3 spans 13 amino acids. The CDR3 region is CASSLGGSYGYTF. The DNA for the CDR3 is TGTGCCAGCAGTTTAGGTGGGAGTTATGGCTACACCTTC.

A note on this clonotype: The junction departs from the called germline gene at one end, perhaps through a read error. V gene TRBV7-6 combines with J gene TRBJ2-3, with 8 bases that match TRBD1. Per germline, CDR1 SGHVS and CDR2 FNYEAQ. This CDR3 has 18 amino acids. The CDR3: CASSLAPGQGTTTNTQYF. Here the CDR3 DNA reads TGTGCCAGCAGCTTAGCGCCCGGACAGGGAACGACCACAAATACGCAGTATTTT.

This clonotype has only a few counts. The J gene is TRBJ2-5, the V gene TRBV25-1; D is perhaps TRBD2 (5 bases). The germline V gene encodes CDR1 MGHDK and CDR2 SYGVNS. The CDR3 consists of 17 residues. V shed 4 bases and J shed 3 bases, with 21 bases lying between them. The CDR3 is CASSAWRAGPKEETQYF. The CDR3 DNA reads TGTGCCAGCAGTGCTTGGCGGGCGGGCCCAAAGGAAGAGACCCAGTACTTC.

This clonotype was recorded a few times. The V gene is TRBV20-1, the J gene TRBJ2-5; tentative D call: TRBD2 (6 bases). The germline gives CDR1 DFQATT, CDR2 SNEGSKA (reference sequence). V lost 4 bases to trimming and J lost 7 bases, with 19 bases between them. The CDR3 is 14 residues long. The CDR3 spells CSAILRAGPRTQYF. CDR3 DNA sequence: TGCAGTGCTATTCTCCGAGCGGGCCCCCGGACCCAGTACTTC.

The rearrangement joins TRBV7-2 to TRBJ2-2; tentatively, D is TRBD2 (5 bases). V was clipped by 1 base and J by 3 bases, with 9 bases between them. From germline, CDR1 is SGHTA and CDR2 FQGNSA. The CDR3 runs to 15 residues. The CDR3 DNA reads TGTGCCAGCAGCTTAGGGGAGCGAGACACCGGGGAGCTGTTTTTT. This sequence encodes CASSLGERDTGELFF.

This clonotype was counted once. The chain recombines TRBV7-8 with TRBJ2-7, with a weak D call TRBD1 (6 bases). The CDR3 loop spans 16 amino acids. V was shortened by 5 bases and J by 6 bases, with 23 bases between the two germline ends. Germline CDR1 reads SGHVS; CDR2 reads FQNEAQ. CDR3 protein: CASSLRGGTGPGEQYV. The DNA for the CDR3 is TGTGCCAGCAGCCTACGAGGGGGTACAGGGCCTGGCGAGCAGTACGTC.

The sample holds many counts of this clonotype. The chain couples TRBV20-1 to TRBJ2-7, with a weak D call TRBD1 (6 bases). The CDR3 runs to 14 residues. V lost 5 bases, J lost 4 bases, and 18 bases lay in between. CDR1 and CDR2 (germline): DFQATT, SNEGSKA (reference sequence). The CDR3 is CSAGSPQGSYEQYV. As DNA, the CDR3 is TGCAGTGCTGGAAGCCCCCAGGGGTCTTACGAGCAGTACGTC.

This sequence joins TRBV5-1 and TRBJ2-2; D uncertain. Trimming took off 6 bases at V and 4 bases at J, with 13 bases between the two ends. Germline V gene data show CDR1 as SGHRS and CDR2 as YFSETQ. This CDR3 has 14 residues. The CDR3 nucleotides read TGCGCCAGCAACCCGATCCCAAGCACCGGGGAGCTGTTTTTT. Translated: CASNPIPSTGELFF.

The genes are TRBV5-1 and TRBJ2-7; D is unresolved. Germline lookup yields CDR1 SGHRS and CDR2 YFSETQ. V was cut by 3 bases and J by 6 bases, with 13 bases left in between. This CDR3 has 13 residues. DNA for the CDR3: TGCGCCAGCAGCTCGGGCCTCCCCCCCGAGCAGTACTTC. It is translated as CASSSGLPPEQYF.

This clonotype was counted ten times or more. The CDR3 coding sequence is TGTGCCAGCAGCCTCCGGGGCCCACCTACCTTCTATGGCTACACCTTC. Residues: CASSLRGPPTFYGYTF. The V gene is TRBV5-6, the J gene TRBJ1-2, with D possibly being TRBD1 (5 bases). CDR1 and CDR2 (germline): SGHDT, YYEEEE. The CDR3 consists of 16 residues. V was pared by 4 bases and J by 4 bases, with 20 bases between.

The table lists this clonotype with a few counts. The chain couples TRBV20-1 to TRBJ2-7; 10 bases match TRBD1. From germline, CDR1 is DFQATT and CDR2 SNEGSKA (reference sequence). The CDR3 is 14 residues long. The V and J ends lost 2 bases and 7 bases, in that order; junction bases with no gene match: 8. The CDR3 here is CSARIRQGAREQYV. The CDR3 DNA follows: TGCAGTGCTAGAATCCGACAGGGGGCAAGGGAGCAGTACGTC.

This clonotype was observed a few times. The chain joins TRBV7-2 to TRBJ1-4, with TRBD1 matching 10 bases. V lost 2 bases to trimming and J lost 7 bases; unmatched junction nucleotides: 4. The CDR3 runs to 15 residues. CDR1 and CDR2 from the germline V gene are SGHTA and FQGNSA. DNA of the CDR3: TGTGCCAGCAGCTTAATGAGGGACAGGGGTGAAAAACTGTTTTTT. The encoded protein is CASSLMRDRGEKLFF.

The rearrangement uses TRBV30 and TRBJ2-7, with 7 bases identical to TRBD2. Germline CDR1 and CDR2: GTSNPN and SVGIG (reference sequence). The CDR3 runs 14 residues. Unmatched junction bases numbered 3, after V lost 0 bases and J lost 1 base. The CDR3 DNA is TGTGCCTGGAGTGTACGGCGGGGGTCCTACGAGCAGTACTTC. Translating gives CAWSVRRGSYEQYF.

The gene calls are TRBV25-1 and TRBJ2-7, with a possible D match to TRBD1 (6 bases). The CDR3 extends over 12 amino acids. CDR1 MGHDK and CDR2 SYGVNS come from the germline V gene. V lost 8 bases, J lost 2 bases, and 10 bases lay in between. As DNA, the CDR3 is TGTGCCAGCTCCCGACAGGCCTACGAGCAGTACTTC. Amino acid sequence: CASSRQAYEQYF.

The table lists this clonotype with many counts. This chain uses TRBV15 with TRBJ2-1; D ambiguous. Germline CDR1 and CDR2: LNHNV and YYDKDF (reference sequence). The CDR3 spans 12 residues. The V end was cut by 8 bases, the J end by 9 bases, with 14 bases between. As DNA, the CDR3 is TGTGCCACCTTCGCCGCCGCCGGTGAGCAGTTCTTC. Its protein product is CATFAAAGEQFF.

The V call is TRBV20-1, the J call TRBJ2-1; 15 nucleotides align to TRBD2. Unmatched junction bases numbered 5, after V lost 3 bases and J lost 2 bases. Germline V gene sequence: CDR1 DFQATT, CDR2 SNEGSKA (reference sequence). This CDR3 contains 17 residues. CDR3 bases: TGCAGTGCTAGCACCGGACTAGCGGGAGGGGCCTACAATGAGCAGTTCTTC. Protein product: CSASTGLAGGAYNEQFF.

This clonotype was picked up many times. The chain joins TRBV6-5 to TRBJ2-7, with a possible D match to TRBD1 (6 bases). The CDR3 is 14 amino acids. With 6 bases removed from V and 3 bases from J, the gap between germline ends came to 15 bases. Germline loops: CDR1 MNHEY, CDR2 SVGAGI. Here the CDR3 reads CASRSRDIDYEQYF. In nucleotides, the CDR3 is TGTGCCAGCAGGAGCCGGGACATAGACTACGAGCAGTACTTC.